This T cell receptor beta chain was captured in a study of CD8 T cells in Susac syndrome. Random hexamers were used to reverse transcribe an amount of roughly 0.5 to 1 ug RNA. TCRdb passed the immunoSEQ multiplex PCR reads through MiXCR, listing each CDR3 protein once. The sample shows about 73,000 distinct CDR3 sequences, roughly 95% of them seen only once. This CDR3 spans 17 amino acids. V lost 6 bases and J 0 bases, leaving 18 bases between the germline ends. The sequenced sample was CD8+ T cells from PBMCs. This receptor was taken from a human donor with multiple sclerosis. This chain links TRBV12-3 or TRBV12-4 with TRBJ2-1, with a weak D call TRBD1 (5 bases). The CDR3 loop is CASSPLDSRISYNEQFF. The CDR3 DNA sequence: TGTGCCAGCAGCCCCCTCGACAGTAGGATCTCCTACAATGAGCAGTTCTTC.